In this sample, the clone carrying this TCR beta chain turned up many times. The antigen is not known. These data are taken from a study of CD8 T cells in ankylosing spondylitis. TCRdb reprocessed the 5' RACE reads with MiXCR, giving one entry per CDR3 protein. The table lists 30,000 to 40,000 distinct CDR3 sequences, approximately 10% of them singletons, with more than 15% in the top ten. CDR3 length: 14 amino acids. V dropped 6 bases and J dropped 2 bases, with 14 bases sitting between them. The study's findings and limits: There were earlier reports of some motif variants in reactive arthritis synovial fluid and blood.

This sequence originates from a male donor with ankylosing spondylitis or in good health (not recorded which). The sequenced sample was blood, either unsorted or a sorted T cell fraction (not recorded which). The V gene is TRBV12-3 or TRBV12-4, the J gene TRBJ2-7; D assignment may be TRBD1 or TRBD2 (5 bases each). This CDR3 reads CASSKRVGPYEQYF. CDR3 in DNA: TGTGCCAGCAGCAAAAGGGTGGGACCCTACGAGCAGTACTTC.